The clone carrying this T cell receptor beta chain occurred many times. CDR3 length: 15 residues. CDR1 and CDR2 (germline): SGHNT, YENEEA. The ends were cut back, 2 bases at V and 2 bases at J, with 10 bases in the middle. The sample is drawn from a study of metastatic and nonmetastatic thyroid tumors. Whole-study context: Repertoire data that came from the blood and tumor or nodule tissue of malignant and benign thyroid patients were compared.

TCRdb re-clonotyped the PCR reads via MiXCR. In the table there are approximately 38,000 clones, about a sixth of which are singletons. Thyroid surgery had not been preceded by any treatment in any patient. The sequenced material came from tumor tissue. The clonotype originates from a female donor with papillary thyroid cancer or a benign thyroid nodule (not recorded which). Some clones in this sample may be carry-over from other donors' samples. V usage is TRBV11-3 and J usage is TRBJ2-1; maybe TRBD2 (6 bases). CDR3: CASSLNRGTYNEQFF. For the CDR3, the DNA is TGTGCCAGCAGCTTAAATCGGGGGACCTACAATGAGCAGTTCTTC.